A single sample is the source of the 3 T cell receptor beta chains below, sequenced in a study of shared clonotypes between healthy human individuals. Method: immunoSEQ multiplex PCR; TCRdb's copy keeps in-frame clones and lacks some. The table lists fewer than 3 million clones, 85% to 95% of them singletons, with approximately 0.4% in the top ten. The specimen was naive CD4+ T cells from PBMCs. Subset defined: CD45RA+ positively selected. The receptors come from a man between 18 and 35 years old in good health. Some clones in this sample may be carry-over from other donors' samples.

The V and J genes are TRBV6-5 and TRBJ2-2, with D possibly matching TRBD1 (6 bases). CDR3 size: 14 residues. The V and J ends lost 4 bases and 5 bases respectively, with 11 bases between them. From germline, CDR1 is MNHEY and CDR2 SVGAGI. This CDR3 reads CASSSRGETGELFF. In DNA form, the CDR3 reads TGTGCCAGCAGTTCCAGGGGTGAAACCGGGGAGCTGTTTTTT.

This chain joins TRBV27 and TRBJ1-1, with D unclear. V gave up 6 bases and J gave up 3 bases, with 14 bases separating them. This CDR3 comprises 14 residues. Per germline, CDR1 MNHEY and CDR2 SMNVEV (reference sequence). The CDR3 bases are TGTGCCAGCAGCCCAGGTCTAAAATACACTGAAGCTTTCTTT. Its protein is CASSPGLKYTEAFF.

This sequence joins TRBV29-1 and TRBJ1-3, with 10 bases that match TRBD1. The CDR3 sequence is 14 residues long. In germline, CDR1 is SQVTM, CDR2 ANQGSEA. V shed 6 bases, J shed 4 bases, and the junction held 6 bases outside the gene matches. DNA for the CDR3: TGCAGCGTCGACAGGGGGCTATCGGGAAACACCATATATTTT. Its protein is CSVDRGLSGNTIYF.